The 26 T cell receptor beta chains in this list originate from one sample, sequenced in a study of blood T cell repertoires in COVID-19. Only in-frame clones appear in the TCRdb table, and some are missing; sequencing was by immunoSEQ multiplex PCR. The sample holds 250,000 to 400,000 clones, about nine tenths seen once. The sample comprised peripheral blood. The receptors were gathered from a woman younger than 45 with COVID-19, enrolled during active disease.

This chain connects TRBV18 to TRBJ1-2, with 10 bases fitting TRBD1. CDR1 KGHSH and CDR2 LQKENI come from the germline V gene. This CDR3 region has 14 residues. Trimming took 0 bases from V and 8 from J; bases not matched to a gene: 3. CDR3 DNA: TGTGCCAGCTCACCACCGGACAGGGGGAGCGGCTACACCTTC. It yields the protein CASSPPDRGSGYTF.

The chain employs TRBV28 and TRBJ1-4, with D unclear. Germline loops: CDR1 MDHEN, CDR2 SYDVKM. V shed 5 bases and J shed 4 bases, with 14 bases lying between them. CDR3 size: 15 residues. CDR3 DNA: TGTGCCAGCAGTCCCCTTGGAGGGTATAATGAAAAACTGTTTTTT. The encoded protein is CASSPLGGYNEKLFF.

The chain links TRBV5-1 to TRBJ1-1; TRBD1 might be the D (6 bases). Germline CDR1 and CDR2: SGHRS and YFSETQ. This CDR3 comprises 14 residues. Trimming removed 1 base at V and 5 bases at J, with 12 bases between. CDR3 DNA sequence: TGCGCCAGCAGCTTGAACAGGGACGTAACTGAAGCTTTCTTT. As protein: CASSLNRDVTEAFF.

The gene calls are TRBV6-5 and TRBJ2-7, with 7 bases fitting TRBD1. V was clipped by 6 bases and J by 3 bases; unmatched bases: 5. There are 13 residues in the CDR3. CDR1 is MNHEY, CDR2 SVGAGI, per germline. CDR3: CASSHRDSYEQYV. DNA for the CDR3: TGTGCCAGCAGCCACCGGGACAGCTACGAGCAGTACGTC.

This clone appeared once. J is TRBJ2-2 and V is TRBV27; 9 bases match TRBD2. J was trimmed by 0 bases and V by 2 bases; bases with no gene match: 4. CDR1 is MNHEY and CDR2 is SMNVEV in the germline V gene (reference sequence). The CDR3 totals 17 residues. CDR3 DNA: TGTGCCAGCAGTTTAATAGCGGGGGAGACGAACACCGGGGAGCTGTTTTTT. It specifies CASSLIAGETNTGELFF.

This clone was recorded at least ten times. The CDR3 DNA is TGCGCCAGCAGCCAAGGGTTAGCGGGGGGTAGAGAGACCCAGTACTTC. The encoded protein is CASSQGLAGGRETQYF. This rearrangement joins TRBV4-3 to TRBJ2-5, with 10 positions matching TRBD2. Germline V gives CDR1 LGHNA, CDR2 YSLEER. The V and J ends lost 1 base and 4 bases, in that order; junction bases with no gene match: 6. This CDR3 comprises 16 residues.

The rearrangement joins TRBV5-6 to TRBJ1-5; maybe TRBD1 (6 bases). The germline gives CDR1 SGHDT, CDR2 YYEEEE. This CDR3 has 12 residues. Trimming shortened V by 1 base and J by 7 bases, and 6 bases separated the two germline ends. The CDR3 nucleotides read TGTGCCAGCAGCTTGACAGGGCAGCCCCAGCATTTT. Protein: CASSLTGQPQHF.

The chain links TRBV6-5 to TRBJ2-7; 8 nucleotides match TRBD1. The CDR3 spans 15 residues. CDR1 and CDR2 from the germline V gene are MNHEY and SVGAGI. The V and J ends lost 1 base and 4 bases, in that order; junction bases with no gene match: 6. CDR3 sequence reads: CASSYFDRGWYEQYF. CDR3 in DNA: TGTGCCAGCAGTTACTTCGACAGGGGATGGTACGAGCAGTACTTC.

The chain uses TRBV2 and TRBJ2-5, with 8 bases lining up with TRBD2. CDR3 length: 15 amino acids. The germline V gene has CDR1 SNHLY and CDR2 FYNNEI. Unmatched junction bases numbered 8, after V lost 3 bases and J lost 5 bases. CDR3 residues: CASSELRGGRETQYF. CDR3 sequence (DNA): TGTGCCAGCAGTGAGCTACGGGGGGGCCGGGAGACCCAGTACTTC.

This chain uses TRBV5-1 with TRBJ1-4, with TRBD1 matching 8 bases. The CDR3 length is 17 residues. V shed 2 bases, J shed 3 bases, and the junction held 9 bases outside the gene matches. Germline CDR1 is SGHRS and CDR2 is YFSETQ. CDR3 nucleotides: TGCGCCAGCAGCTTCCGGACAGGGATTGGTTCTAATGAAAAACTGTTTTTT. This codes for CASSFRTGIGSNEKLFF.

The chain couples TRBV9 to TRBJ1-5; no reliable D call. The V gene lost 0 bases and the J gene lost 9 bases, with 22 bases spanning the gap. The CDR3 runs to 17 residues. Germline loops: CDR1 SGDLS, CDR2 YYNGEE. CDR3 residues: CASSVARLRRTFTPQHF. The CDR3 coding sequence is TGTGCCAGCAGCGTAGCCAGACTGAGACGGACTTTTACGCCCCAGCATTTT.

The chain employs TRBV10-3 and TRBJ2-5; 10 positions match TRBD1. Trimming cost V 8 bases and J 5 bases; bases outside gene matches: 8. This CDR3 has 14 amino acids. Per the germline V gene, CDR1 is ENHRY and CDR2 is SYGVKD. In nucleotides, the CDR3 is TGTGCCATCGCCCGGGACAGGGGTCACGAGACCCAGTACTTC. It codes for CAIARDRGHETQYF.

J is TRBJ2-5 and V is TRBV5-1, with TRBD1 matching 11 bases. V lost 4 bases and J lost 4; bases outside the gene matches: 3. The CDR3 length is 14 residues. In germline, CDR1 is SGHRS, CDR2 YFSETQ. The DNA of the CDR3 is TGCGCCAGCAGCAGGACAGGGGGCTCAGAGACCCAGTACTTC. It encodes CASSRTGGSETQYF.

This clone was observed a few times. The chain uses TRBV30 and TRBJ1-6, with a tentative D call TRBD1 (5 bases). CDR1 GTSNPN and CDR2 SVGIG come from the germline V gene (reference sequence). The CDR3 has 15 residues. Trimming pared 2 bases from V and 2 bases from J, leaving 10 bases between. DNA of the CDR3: TGTGCCTGGAGTTCAGGGATCCCCTATAATTCACCCCTCCACTTT. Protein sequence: CAWSSGIPYNSPLHF.

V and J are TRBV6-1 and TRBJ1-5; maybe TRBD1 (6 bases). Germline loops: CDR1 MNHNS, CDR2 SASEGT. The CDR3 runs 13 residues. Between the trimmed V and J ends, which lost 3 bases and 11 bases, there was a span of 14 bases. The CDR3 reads CASSDRGTLAQHF. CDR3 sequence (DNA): TGTGCCAGCAGTGATAGGGGGACATTGGCCCAGCATTTT.

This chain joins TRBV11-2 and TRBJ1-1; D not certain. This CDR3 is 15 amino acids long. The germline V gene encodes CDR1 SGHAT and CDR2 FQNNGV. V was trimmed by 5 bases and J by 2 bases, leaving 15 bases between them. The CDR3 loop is CASSHDYRANTEAFF. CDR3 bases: TGTGCCAGCAGCCACGACTACCGGGCAAACACTGAAGCTTTCTTT.

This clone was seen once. The CDR3 bases are TGTGCCAGTAGTACAGGACAGGGGGCTAACTATGGCTACACCTTC. Encoded protein: CASSTGQGANYGYTF. This chain joins TRBV19 and TRBJ1-2; 10 nucleotides line up with TRBD1. This CDR3 region has 15 residues. Losses at the gene ends were 4 bases for V and 0 bases for J; bases not matched to a gene: 2. Germline CDR1 is LNHDA and CDR2 is SQIVND (reference sequence).

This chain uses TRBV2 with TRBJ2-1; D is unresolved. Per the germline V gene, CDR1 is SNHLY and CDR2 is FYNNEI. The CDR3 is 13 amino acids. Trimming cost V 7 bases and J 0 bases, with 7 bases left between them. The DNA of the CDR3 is TGTGCCAGCAAGACTTTCTCCTACAATGAGCAGTTCTTC. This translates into CASKTFSYNEQFF.

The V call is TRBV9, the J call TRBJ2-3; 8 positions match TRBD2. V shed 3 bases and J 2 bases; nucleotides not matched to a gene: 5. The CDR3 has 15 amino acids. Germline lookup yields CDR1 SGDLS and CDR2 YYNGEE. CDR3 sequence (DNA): TGTGCCAGCAGCGAACTAGCGGAGATCACAGATACGCAGTATTTT. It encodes CASSELAEITDTQYF.

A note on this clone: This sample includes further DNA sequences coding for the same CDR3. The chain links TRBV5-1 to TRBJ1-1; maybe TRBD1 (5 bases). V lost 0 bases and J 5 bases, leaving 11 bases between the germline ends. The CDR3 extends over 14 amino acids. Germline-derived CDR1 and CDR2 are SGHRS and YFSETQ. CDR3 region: CASSLAPGGTEAFF. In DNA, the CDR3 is TGCGCCAGCAGCTTGGCCCCGGGGGGGACTGAAGCTTTCTTT. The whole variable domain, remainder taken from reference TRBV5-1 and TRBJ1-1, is KAGVTQTPRYLIKTRGQQVTLSCSPISGHRSVSWYQQTPGQGLQFLFEYFSETQRNKGNFPGRFSGRQFSNSRSEMNVSTLELGDSALYLCASSLAPGGTEAFFGQGTRLTVV.

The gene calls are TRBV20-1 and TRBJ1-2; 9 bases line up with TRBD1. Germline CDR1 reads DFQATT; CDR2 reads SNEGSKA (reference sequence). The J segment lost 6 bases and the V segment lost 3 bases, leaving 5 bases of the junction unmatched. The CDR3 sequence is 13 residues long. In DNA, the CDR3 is TGCAGTGCTAGTGGGACAGGGACCCATGGCTACACCTTC. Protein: CSASGTGTHGYTF.

CDR3 loop: CSASLNSGRVSNQPQHF. Written as DNA, the CDR3 is TGCAGTGCTAGTCTAAATAGTGGGAGAGTTAGCAATCAGCCCCAGCATTTT. The chain has TRBV20-1 and TRBJ1-5; no firm D call. The CDR3 contains 17 residues. Trimming took off 3 bases at V and 0 bases at J, with 18 bases between the two ends. Germline V gives CDR1 DFQATT, CDR2 SNEGSKA (reference sequence).

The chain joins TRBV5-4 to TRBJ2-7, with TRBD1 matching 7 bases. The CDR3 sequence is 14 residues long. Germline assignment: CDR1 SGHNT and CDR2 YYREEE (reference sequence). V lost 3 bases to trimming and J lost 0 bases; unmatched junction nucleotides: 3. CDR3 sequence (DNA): TGTGCCAGCAGCTCCCGGGACAGCTCCTACGAGCAGTACGTC. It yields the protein CASSSRDSSYEQYV.

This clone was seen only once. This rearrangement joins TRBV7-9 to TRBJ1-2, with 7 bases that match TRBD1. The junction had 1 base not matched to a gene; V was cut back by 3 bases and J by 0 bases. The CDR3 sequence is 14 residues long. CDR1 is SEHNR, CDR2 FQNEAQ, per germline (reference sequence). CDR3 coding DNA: TGTGCCAGCAGCTTCGGGACAGCTAACTATGGCTACACCTTC. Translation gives CASSFGTANYGYTF.

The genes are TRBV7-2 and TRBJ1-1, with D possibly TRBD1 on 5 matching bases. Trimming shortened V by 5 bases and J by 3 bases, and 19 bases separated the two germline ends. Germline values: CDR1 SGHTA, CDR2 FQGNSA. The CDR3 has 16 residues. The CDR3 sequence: CASSPVWEGRYTEAFF. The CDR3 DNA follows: TGTGCCAGCAGCCCTGTTTGGGAGGGGCGGTACACTGAAGCTTTCTTT.

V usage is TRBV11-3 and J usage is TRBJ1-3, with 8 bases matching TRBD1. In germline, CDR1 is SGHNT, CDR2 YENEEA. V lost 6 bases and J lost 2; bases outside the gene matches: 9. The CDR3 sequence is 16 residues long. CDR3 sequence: CASRPRGRLAGNTIYF. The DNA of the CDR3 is TGTGCCAGCAGGCCCAGGGGGCGACTGGCTGGAAACACCATATATTTT.